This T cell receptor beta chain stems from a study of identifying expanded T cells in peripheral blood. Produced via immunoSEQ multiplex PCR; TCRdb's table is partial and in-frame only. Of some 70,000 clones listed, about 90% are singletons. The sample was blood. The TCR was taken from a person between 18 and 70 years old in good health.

This CDR3 reads CASSLKSGGPLTDTQYF. The CDR3 bases are TGTGCCAGCAGCTTAAAGTCGGGAGGGCCTCTCACAGATACGCAGTATTTT. V usage is TRBV7-3 and J usage is TRBJ2-3; TRBD2 matches 8 bases. J was trimmed by 2 bases and V by 1 base; bases with no gene match: 8. The V gene's germline CDR1 is SGHTA and CDR2 FQGTGA. The CDR3 is 17 residues long.